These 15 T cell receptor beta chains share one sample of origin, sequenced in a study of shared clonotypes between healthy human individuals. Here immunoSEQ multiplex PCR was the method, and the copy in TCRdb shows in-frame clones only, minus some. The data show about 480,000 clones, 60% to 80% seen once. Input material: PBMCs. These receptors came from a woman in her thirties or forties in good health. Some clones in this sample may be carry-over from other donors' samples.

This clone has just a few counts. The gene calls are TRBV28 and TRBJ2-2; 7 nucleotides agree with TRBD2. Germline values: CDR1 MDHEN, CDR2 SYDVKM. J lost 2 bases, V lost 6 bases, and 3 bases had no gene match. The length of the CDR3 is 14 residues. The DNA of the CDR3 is TGTGCCAGCAGCCGGGGGGTAAACACCGGGGAGCTGTTTTTT. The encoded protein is CASSRGVNTGELFF. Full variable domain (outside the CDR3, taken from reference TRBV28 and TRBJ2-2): DVKVTQSSRYLVKRTGEKVFLECVQDMDHENMFWYRQDPGLGLRLIYFSYDVKMKEKGDIPEGYSVSREKKERFSLILESASTNQTSMYLCASSRGVNTGELFFGEGSRLTVL.

The CDR3 reads CASSEIQGRDTQYF. The DNA for the CDR3 is TGTGCCAGCAGTGAAATACAGGGGCGAGATACGCAGTATTTT. The chain couples TRBV6-1 to TRBJ2-3, with 7 nucleotides matching TRBD1. The germline gives CDR1 MNHNS, CDR2 SASEGT. J lost 5 bases, V lost 2 bases, and 4 bases had no gene match. The CDR3 runs 14 residues.

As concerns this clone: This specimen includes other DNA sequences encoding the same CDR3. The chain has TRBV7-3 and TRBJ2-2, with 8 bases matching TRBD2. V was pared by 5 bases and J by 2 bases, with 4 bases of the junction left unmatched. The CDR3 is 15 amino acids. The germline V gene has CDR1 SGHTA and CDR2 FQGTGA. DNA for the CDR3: TGTGCCAGCAGCCTCGGACTAGCCAACACCGGGGAGCTGTTTTTT. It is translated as CASSLGLANTGELFF.

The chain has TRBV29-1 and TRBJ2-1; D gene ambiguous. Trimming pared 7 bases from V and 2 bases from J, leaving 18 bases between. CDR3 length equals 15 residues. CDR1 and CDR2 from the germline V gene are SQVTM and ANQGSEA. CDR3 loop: CSAASPRITYNEQFF. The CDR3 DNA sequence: TGCAGCGCGGCGAGTCCCCGAATTACCTACAATGAGCAGTTCTTC.

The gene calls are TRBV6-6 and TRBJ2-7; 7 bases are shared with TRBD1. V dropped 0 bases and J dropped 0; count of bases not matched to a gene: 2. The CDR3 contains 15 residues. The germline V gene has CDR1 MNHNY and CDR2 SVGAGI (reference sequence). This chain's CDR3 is CASSYSTGSSYEQYF. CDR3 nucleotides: TGTGCCAGCAGTTACTCGACAGGGAGCTCCTACGAGCAGTACTTC.

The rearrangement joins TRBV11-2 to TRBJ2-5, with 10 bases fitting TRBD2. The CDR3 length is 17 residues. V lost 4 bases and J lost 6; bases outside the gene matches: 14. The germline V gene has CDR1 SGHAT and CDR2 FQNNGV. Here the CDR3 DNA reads TGTGCCAGCAGCTCGCCCCTAGCGGGAGAGGCTGTGAAGACCCAGTACTTC. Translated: CASSSPLAGEAVKTQYF. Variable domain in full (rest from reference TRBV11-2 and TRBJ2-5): EAGVAQSPRYKIIEKRQSVAFWCNPISGHATLYWYQQILGQGPKLLIQFQNNGVVDDSQLPKDRFSAERLKGVDSTLKIQPAKLEDSAVYLCASSSPLAGEAVKTQYFGPGTRLLVL.

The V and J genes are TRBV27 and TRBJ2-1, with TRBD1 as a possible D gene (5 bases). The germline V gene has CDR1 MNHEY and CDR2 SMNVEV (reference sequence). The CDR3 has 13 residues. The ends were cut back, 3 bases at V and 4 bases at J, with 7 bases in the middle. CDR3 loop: CASSFRQYNEQFF. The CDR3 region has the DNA TGTGCCAGCAGTTTCCGACAGTACAATGAGCAGTTCTTC.

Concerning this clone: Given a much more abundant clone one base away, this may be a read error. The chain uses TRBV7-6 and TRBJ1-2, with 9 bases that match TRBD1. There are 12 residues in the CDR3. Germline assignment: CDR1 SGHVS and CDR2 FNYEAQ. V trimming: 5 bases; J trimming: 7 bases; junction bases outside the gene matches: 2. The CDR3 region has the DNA TGTGCCAGCAGCCCGGGACAGGGTGGCTACACCTTC. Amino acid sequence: CASSPGQGGYTF. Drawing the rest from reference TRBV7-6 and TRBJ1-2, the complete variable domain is GAGVSQSPRYKVTKRGQDVALRCDPISGHVSLYWYRQALGQGPEFLTYFNYEAQQDKSGLPNDRFSAERPEGSISTLTIQRTEQRDSAMYRCASSPGQGGYTFGSGTRLTVV.

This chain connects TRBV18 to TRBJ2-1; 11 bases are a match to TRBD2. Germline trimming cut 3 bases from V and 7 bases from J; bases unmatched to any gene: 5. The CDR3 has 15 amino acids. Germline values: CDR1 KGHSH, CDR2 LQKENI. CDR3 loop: CASSPSGRAGNEQFF. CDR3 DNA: TGTGCCAGCTCACCTAGCGGGAGGGCCGGGAATGAGCAGTTCTTC.

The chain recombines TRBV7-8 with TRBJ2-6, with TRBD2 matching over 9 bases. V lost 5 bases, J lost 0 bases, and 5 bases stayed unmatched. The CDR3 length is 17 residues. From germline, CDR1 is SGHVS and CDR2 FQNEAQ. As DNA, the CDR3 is TGTGCCAGCAGCAGTAGCGGGAGACGCTCTGGGGCCAACGTCCTGACTTTC. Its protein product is CASSSSGRRSGANVLTF.

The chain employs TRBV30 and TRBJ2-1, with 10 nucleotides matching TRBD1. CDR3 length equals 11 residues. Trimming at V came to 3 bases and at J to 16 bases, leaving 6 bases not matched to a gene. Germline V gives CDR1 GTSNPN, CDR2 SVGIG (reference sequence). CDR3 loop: CAWSRQGANFF. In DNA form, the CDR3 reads TGTGCCTGGAGCCGACAGGGGGCTAATTTCTTC.

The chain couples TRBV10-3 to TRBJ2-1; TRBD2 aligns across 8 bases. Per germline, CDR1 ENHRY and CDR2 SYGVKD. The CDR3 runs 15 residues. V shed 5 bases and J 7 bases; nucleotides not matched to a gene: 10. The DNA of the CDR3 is TGTGCCATCAGTCCAAGCGGGAGAGGGGGGAATGAGCAGTTCTTC. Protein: CAISPSGRGGNEQFF.

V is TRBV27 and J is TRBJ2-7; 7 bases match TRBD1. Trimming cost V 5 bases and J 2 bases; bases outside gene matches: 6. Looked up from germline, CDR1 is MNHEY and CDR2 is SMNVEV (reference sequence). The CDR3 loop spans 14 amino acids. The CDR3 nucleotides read TGTGCCAGCAGTGACAGGGCCGAGACCTACGAGCAGTACTTC. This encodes CASSDRAETYEQYF.

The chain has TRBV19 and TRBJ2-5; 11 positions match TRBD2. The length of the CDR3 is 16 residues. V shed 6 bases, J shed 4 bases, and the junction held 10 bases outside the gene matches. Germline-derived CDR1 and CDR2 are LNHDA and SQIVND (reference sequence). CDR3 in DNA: TGTGCCAGTAGGAATAGCGGGAGGGCCAACCCAGAGACCCAGTACTTC. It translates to CASRNSGRANPETQYF.

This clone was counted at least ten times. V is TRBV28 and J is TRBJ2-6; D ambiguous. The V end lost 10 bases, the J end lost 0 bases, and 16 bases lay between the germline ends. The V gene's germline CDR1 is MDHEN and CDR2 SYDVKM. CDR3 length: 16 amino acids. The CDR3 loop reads CATTRGSHSGANVLTF. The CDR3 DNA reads TGTGCCACCACACGAGGATCCCACTCTGGGGCCAACGTCCTGACTTTC.